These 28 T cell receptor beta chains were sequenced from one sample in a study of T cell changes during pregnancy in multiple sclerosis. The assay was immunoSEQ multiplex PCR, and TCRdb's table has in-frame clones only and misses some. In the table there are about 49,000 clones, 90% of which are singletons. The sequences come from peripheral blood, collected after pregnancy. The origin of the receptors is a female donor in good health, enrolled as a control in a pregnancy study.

The CDR3 protein is CASSITGVQSYEQYF. The CDR3 bases are TGCGCCAGCAGCATTACAGGGGTGCAGTCCTACGAGCAGTACTTC. This rearrangement joins TRBV5-1 to TRBJ2-7; the match to TRBD1 covers 7 bases. The V segment lost 4 bases and the J segment 1 base; nucleotides outside the gene matches: 8. The CDR3 is 15 amino acids. Germline V lookup: CDR1 SGHRS, CDR2 YFSETQ. The full variable domain, completed using reference TRBV5-1 and TRBJ2-7, is KAGVTQTPRYLIKTRGQQVTLSCSPISGHRSVSWYQQTPGQGLQFLFEYFSETQRNKGNFPGRFSGRQFSNSRSEMNVSTLELGDSALYLCASSITGVQSYEQYFGPGTRLTVT.

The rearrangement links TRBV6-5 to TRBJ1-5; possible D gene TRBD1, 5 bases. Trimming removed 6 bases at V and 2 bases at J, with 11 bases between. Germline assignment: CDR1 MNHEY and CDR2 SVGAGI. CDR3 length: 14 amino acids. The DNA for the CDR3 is TGTGCCAGCAGAAATCCGGGGGGCAATCAGCCCCAGCATTTT. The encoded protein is CASRNPGGNQPQHF.

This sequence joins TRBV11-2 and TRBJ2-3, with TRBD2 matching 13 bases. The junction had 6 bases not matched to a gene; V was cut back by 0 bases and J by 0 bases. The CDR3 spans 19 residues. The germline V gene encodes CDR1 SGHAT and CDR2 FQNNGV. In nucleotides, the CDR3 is TGTGCCAGCAGCTTAGACCGACTAGCGGGAGGCCGGAGCACAGATACGCAGTATTTT. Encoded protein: CASSLDRLAGGRSTDTQYF.

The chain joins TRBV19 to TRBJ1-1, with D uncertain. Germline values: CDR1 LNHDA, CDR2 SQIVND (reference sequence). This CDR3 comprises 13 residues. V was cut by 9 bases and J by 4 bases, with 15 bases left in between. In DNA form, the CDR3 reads TGTGCCAGCGCGGAGGTGTCCACCACTGAAGCTTTCTTT. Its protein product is CASAEVSTTEAFF.

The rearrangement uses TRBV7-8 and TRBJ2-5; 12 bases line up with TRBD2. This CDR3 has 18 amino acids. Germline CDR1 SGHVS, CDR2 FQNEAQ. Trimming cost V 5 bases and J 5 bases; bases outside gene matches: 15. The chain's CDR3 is CASSEGAASGRAKETQYF. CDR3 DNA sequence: TGTGCCAGCAGCGAAGGGGCCGCTAGCGGGAGGGCTAAGGAGACCCAGTACTTC.

The CDR3: CSVVGTMGTGELFF. CDR3 bases: TGCAGCGTTGTTGGGACAATGGGGACCGGGGAGCTGTTTTTT. This chain connects TRBV29-1 to TRBJ2-2, with D possibly being TRBD1 (6 bases). V was trimmed by 4 bases and J by 5 bases, leaving 14 bases between them. Looked up from germline, CDR1 is SQVTM and CDR2 is ANQGSEA. CDR3 length: 14 amino acids.

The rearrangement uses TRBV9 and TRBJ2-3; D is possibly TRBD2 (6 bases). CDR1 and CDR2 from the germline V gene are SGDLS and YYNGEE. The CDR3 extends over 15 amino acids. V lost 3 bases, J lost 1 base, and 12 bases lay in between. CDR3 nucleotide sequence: TGTGCCAGCAGCGGATCCGGAGGGCGCACAGATACGCAGTATTTT. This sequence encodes CASSGSGGRTDTQYF.

The CDR3 DNA reads as TGTGCCAGTAGCCACTTCCACTCAGGGAGGAAGAATTCACCCCTCCACTTT. It specifies CASSHFHSGRKNSPLHF. The rearrangement uses TRBV19 and TRBJ1-6; the D gene is possibly TRBD1 (5 bases). The CDR3 spans 17 residues. V shed 6 bases and J shed 7 bases, with 22 bases lying between them. Germline V gene data show CDR1 as LNHDA and CDR2 as SQIVND (reference sequence).

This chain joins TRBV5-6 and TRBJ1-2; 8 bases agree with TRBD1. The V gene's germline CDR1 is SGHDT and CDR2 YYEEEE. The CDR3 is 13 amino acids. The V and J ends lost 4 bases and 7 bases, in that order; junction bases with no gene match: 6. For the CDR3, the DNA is TGTGCCAGCAGCCCGACAGGGGTGGTTGGCTACACCTTC. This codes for CASSPTGVVGYTF.

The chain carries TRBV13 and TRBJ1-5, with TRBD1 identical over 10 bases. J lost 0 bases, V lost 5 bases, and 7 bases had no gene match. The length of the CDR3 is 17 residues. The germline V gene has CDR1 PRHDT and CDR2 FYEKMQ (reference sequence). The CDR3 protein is CASSLRTGGVSNQPQHF. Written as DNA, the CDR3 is TGTGCCAGCAGCCTGCGGACAGGGGGGGTTAGCAATCAGCCCCAGCATTTT.

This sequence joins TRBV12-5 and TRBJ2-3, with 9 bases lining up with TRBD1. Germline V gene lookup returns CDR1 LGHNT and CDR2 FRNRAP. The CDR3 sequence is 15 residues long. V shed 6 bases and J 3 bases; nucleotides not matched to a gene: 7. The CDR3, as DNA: TGTGCTAGTGGGGGGGGACAGGGAAGGACAGATACGCAGTATTTT. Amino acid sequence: CASGGGQGRTDTQYF. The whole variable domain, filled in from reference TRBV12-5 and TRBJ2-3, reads DARVTQTPRHKVTEMGQEVTMRCQPILGHNTVFWYRQTMMQGLELLAYFRNRAPLDDSGMPKDRFSAEMPDATLATLKIQPSEPRDSAVYFCASGGGQGRTDTQYFGPGTRLTVL.

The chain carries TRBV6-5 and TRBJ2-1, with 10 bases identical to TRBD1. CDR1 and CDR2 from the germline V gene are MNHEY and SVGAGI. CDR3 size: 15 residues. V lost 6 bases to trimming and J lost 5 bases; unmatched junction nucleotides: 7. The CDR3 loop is CASSPGQGSHNEQFF. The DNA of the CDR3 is TGTGCCAGCAGCCCGGGACAGGGGTCCCACAATGAGCAGTTCTTC.

The CDR3: CASSLGTGSRNQPQHF. DNA for the CDR3: TGTGCCAGCAGTTTAGGGACAGGGTCTCGCAATCAGCCCCAGCATTTT. The chain couples TRBV27 to TRBJ1-5; 9 bases map to TRBD1. The germline gives CDR1 MNHEY, CDR2 SMNVEV (reference sequence). The CDR3 is 16 residues long. V dropped 2 bases and J dropped 2; count of bases not matched to a gene: 4.

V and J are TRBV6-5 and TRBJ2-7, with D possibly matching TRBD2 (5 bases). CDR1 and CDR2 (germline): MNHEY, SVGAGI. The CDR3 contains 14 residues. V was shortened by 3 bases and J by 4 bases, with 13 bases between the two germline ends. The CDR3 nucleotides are TGTGCCAGCAGTTATGGAGGTGGTGGGTACGAGCAGTACTTC. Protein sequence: CASSYGGGGYEQYF.

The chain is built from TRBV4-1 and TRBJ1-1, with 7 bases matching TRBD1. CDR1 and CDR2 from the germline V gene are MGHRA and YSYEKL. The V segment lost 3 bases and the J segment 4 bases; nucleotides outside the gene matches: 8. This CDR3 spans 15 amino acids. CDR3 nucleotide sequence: TGCGCCAGCAGCCATGACGGAGGGGGCGGCACTGAAGCTTTCTTT. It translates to CASSHDGGGGTEAFF.

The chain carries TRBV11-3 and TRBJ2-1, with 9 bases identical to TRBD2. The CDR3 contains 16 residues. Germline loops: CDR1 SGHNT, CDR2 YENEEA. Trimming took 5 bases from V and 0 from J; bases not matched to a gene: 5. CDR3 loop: CASSPYSGSSYNEQFF. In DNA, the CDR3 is TGTGCCAGCAGCCCATATAGCGGGAGCTCCTACAATGAGCAGTTCTTC.

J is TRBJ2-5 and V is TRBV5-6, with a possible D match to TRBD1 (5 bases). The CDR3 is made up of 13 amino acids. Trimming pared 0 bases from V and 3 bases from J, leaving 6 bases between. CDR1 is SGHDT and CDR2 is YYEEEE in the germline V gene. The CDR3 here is CASSLAGKETQYF. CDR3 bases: TGTGCCAGCAGCTTGGCAGGGAAAGAGACCCAGTACTTC.

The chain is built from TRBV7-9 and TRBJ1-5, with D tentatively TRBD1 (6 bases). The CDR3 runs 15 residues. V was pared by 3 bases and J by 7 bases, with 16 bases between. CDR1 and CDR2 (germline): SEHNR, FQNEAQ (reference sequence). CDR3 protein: CASSFGGQGPQPQHF. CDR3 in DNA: TGTGCCAGCAGCTTCGGGGGGCAGGGTCCCCAGCCCCAGCATTTT.

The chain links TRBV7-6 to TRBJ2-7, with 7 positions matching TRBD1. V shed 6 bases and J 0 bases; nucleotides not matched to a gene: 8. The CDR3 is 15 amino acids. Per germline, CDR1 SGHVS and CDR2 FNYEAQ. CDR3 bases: TGTGCCAGCAGTCCTGTGGGGGACAGCTCCTACGAGCAGTACTTC. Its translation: CASSPVGDSSYEQYF.

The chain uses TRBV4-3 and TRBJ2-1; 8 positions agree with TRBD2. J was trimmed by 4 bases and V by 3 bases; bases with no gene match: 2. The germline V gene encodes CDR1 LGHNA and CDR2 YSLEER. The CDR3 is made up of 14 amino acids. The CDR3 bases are TGCGCCAGCAGCCATAGCGGGGATTACAATGAGCAGTTCTTC. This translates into CASSHSGDYNEQFF.

CDR3 coding DNA: TGTGCCAGCAGCTCCCTCGCCACTATTGACGGGAACACTGAAGCTTTCTTT. The encoded protein is CASSSLATIDGNTEAFF. The chain joins TRBV7-3 to TRBJ1-1, with D unresolved. Trimming pared 4 bases from V and 1 base from J, leaving 19 bases between. Germline loops: CDR1 SGHTA, CDR2 FQGTGA. This CDR3 spans 17 amino acids.

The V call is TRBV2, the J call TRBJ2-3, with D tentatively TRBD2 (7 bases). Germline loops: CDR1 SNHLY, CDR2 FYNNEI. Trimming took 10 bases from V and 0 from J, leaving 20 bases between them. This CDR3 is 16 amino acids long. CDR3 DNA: TGTGCCACCCATCCGAGGGGGAGGGCTAGCACAGATACGCAGTATTTT. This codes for CATHPRGRASTDTQYF.

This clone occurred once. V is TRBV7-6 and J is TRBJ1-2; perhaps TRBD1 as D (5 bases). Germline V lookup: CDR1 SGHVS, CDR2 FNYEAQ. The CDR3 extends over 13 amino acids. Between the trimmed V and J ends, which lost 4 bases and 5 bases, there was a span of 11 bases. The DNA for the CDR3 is TGTGCCAGCAGCTCGCAGGGATGGTATGGCTACACCTTC. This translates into CASSSQGWYGYTF.

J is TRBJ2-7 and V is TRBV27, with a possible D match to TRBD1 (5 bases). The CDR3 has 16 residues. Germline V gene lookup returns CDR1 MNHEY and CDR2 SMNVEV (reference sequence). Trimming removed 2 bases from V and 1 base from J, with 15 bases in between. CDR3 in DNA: TGTGCCAGCAGTTTAATAGGGGCCAGTCCGTCCTACGAGCAGTACTTC. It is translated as CASSLIGASPSYEQYF.

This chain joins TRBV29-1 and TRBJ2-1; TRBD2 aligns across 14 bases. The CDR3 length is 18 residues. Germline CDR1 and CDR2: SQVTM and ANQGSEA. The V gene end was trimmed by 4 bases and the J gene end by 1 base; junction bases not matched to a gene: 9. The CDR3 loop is CSVGGLAGAGQSYNEQFF. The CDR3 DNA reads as TGCAGCGTTGGGGGACTAGCGGGAGCCGGTCAGTCCTACAATGAGCAGTTCTTC.

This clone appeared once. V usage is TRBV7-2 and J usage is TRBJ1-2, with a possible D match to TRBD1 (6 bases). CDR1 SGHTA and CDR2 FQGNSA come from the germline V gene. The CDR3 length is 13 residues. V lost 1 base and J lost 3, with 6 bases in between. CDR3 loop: CASSLDRDYGYTF. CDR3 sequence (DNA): TGTGCCAGCAGCTTAGACAGGGACTATGGCTACACCTTC.

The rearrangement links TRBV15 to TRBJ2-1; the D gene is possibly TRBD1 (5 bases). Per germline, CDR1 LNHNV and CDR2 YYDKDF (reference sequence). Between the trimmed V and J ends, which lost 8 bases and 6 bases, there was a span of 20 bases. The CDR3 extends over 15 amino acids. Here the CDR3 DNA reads TGTGCCACCGGGGCTGGGTACCCCAATTCCAATGAGCAGTTCTTC. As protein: CATGAGYPNSNEQFF.

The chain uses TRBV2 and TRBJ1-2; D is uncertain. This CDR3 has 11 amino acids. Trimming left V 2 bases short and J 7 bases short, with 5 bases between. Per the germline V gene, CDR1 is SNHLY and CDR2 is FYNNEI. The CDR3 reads CASSERSGYTF. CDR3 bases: TGTGCCAGCAGTGAAAGGAGTGGCTACACCTTC.